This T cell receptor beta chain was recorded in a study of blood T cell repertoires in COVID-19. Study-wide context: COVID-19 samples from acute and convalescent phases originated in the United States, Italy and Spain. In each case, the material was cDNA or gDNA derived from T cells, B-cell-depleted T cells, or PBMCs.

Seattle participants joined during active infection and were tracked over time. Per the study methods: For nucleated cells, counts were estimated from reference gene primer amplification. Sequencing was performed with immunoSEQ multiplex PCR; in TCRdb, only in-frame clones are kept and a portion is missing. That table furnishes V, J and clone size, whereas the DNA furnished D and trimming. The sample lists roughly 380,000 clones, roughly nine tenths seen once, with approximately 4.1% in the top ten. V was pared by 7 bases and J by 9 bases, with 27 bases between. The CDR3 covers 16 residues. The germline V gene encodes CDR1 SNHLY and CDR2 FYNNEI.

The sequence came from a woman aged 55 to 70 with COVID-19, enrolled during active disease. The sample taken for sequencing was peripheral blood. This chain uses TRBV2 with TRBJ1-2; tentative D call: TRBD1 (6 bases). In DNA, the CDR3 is TGTGCCAGCACTCCCCACCGGGACATGAAACCGGGGAGCTACACCTTC. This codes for CASTPHRDMKPGSYTF.